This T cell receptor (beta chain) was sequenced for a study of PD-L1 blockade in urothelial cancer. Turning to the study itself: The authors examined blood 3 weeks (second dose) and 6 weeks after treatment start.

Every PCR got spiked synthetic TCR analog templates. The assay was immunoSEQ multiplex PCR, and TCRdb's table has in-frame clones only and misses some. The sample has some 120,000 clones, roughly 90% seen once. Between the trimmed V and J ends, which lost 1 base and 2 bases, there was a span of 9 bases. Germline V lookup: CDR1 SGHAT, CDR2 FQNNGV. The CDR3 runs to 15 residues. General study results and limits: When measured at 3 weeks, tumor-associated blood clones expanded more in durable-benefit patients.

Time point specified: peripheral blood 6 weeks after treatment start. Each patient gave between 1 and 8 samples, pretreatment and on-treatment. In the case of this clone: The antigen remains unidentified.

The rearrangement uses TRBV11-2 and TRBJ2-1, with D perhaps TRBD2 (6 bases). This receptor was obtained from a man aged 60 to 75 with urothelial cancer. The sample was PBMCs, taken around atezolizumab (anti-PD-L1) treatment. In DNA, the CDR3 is TGTGCCAGCAGCTTAGCGCGGGGCACCTACAATGAGCAGTTCTTC. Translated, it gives CASSLARGTYNEQFF.